This TCR beta chain stems from a study of T-cell memory formation after mild COVID-19. CDR1 is SGHDT and CDR2 is YYEEEE in the germline V gene. This CDR3 spans 16 amino acids. V shed 4 bases, J shed 6 bases, and the junction held 13 bases outside the gene matches. The 5'RACE method, run with constant-segment primers, produced TCR alpha and TCR beta cDNA libraries (carrying sample barcodes and UMIs). Each CDR3 protein is one row after TCRdb ran MiXCR on the 5' RACE reads. This sample yields 40,000 to 60,000 distinct CDR3 sequences, of which under 7.5% are seen a single time; approximately 1.4% belongs to the top ten.

The sequence derives from a man aged 18 to 29 who had mild COVID-19 (a few samples of this study predate the infection). Cell type and time point are not known. The chain combines TRBV5-6 with TRBJ2-5, with 9 nucleotides matching TRBD1. Specimen: PBMCs or a T cell subset sorted from them (not recorded which). The CDR3 nucleotides are TGTGCCAGCAGCCCCCTGGACAGGGGCCGGGACCAGACCCAGTACTTC. Residues: CASSPLDRGRDQTQYF.